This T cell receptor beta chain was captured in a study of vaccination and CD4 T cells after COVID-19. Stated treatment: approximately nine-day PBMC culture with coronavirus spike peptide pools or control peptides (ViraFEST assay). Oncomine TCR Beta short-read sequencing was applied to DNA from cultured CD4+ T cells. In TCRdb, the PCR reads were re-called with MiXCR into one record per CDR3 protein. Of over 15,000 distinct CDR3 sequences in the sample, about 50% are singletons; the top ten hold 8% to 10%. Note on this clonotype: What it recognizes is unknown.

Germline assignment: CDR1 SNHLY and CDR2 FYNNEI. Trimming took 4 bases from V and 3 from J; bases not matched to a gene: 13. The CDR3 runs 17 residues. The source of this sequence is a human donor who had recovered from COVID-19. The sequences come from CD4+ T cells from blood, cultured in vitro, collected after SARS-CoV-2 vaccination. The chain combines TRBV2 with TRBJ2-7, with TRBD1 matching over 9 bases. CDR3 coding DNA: TGTGCCAGCAGTGCCGGACCAACAGGGACAGGGATCTACGAGCAGTACTTC. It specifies CASSAGPTGTGIYEQYF.